This TCR beta chain was profiled in a study of T-cell reconstitution after alpha-beta-depleted transplantation in children (dated by TCRdb to 2016 to 2017). With respect to the entire study: T-cell immune reconstitution after TCRalphabeta/CD19-depleted allogeneic hematopoietic cell transplantation in children was quantitatively tracked in the study by means of TCR repertoire profiling. What the authors observed across the whole study: Apparently early alphabetaT-cell count recovery about two months after transplant reportedly relied on only several hundred rapidly expanded clones derived from non-depleted graft cells. Hyperexpanded clone frequencies declined over subsequent months; after one year, T-cell counts and TCRbeta diversity were mostly attributed to newly produced T cells. The high TCRbeta diversity at day 60 in some patients was ascribed to recipient T cells and intrathymic progenitors that had survived conditioning.

The sample holds many counts of this clonotype. This receptor's antigen is unknown. Qualities for individual bases were not recorded, and no much larger clone is one base off. Library preparation was by PCR. The sequencing machine was an Illumina HiSeq 2500. TCR library preparation used molecular barcoding, with unique molecular identifiers applied to normalize quantification of the TCRbeta repertoire. The raw public reads went through TCRdb reprocessing: fastp at Q25, MiXCR clone calling, in-frame beta chains kept. Entries are consolidated by CDR3 protein sequence, retaining the most common genes and DNA. The sample includes 670,000 or so distinct CDR3 sequences, with 13% observed a single time. In total, the top ten clones hold 0.79% of the sample. The label giving this sample's treatment or condition can be read as: allogeneic hematopoietic cell transplantation with graft depleted of TCRalphabeta T cells and CD19 B cells. TCRalphabeta/CD19-depleted allogeneic hematopoietic cell grafts were given to the transplant recipients, all of whom were children.

The input for sequencing was PBMCs, taken before TCRalphabeta/CD19-depleted stem cell transplant. This sequence originates from a girl aged 2 to 10 with congenital amegakaryocytic thrombocytopenia, due to receive a stem cell transplant.

The sequenced DNA is TGCAGTGCTAGAGATAAAGACGGGGTCCGTTACAATGAGCAGTTCTTC. Translated, it gives CSARDKDGVRYNEQFF. The chain joins TRBV20-1 to TRBJ2-1, and possibly TRBD2, on 5 matching bases. Between the V and J ends, shortened by 0 bases and 4 bases respectively, the junction contains 16 bases. Based on the germline V gene (reference sequence), the CDR1 and CDR2 sequences are DFQATT and SNEGSKA. The CDR3 contains 16 residues, cysteine and phenylalanine counted. Just CDR3 DNA is preserved here, 48 bases in frame from base 1.